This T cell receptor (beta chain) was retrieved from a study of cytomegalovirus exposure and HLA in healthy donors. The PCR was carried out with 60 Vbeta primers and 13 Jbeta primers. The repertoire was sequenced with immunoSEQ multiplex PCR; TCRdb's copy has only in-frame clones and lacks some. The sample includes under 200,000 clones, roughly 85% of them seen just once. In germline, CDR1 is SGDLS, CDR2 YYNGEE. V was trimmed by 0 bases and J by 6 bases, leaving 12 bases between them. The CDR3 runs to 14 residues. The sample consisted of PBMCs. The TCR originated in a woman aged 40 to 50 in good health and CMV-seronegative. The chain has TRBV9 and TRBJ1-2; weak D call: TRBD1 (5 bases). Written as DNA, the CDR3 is TGTGCCAGCAGCGTAGCCGACAGAATAGATGGCTACACCTTC. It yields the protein CASSVADRIDGYTF.